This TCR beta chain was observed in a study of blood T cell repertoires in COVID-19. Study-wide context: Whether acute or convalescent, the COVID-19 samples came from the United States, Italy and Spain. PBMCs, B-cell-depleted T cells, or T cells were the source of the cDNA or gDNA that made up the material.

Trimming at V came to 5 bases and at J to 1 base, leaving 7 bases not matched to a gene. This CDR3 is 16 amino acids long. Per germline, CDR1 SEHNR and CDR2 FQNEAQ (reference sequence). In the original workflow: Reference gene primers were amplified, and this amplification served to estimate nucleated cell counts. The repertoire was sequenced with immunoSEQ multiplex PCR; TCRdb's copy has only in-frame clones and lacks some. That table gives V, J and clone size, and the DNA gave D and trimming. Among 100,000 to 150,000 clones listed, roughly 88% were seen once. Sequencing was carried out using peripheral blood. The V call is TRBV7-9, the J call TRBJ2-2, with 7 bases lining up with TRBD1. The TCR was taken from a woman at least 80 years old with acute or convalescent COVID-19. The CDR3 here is CASSHFRDRNTGELFF. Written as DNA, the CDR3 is TGTGCCAGCAGCCACTTCCGGGACAGGAACACCGGGGAGCTGTTTTTT.